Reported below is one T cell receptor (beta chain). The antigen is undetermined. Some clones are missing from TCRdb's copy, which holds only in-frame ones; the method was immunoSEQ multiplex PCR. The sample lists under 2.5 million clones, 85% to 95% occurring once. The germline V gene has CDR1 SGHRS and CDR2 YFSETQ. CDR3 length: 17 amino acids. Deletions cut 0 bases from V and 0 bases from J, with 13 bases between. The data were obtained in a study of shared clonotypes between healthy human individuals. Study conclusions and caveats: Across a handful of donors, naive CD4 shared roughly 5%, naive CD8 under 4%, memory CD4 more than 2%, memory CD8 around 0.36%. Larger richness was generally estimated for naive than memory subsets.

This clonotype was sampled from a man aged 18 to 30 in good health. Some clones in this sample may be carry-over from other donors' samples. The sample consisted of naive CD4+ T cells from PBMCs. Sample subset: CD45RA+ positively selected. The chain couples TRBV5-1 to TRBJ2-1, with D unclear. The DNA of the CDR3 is TGCGCCAGCAGCTTGGTTCCGGGTGGGTCCTCCTACAATGAGCAGTTCTTC. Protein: CASSLVPGGSSYNEQFF.